This T cell receptor (beta chain) was obtained from a study of T-cell memory formation after mild COVID-19. Study-level points and caveats: Contracting clones, day 15 to 85, had balanced CD4/CD8, and later expanders favored CD4+.

CDR3 length equals 15 residues. Trimming took off 5 bases at V and 7 bases at J, with 19 bases between the two ends. The germline V gene has CDR1 SGHRS and CDR2 YFSETQ. This clonotype was observed many times. Its cognate antigen is unknown. Each CDR3 protein is one row after TCRdb ran MiXCR on the 5' RACE reads. The sample records approximately 400,000 distinct CDR3 sequences, roughly 18% being singletons. This chain uses TRBV5-1 with TRBJ2-1; D is uncertain. The sample taken for sequencing was PBMCs or a T cell subset sorted from them (not recorded which). The receptor's source is a man younger than 30 who had mild COVID-19 (a few samples of this study predate the infection). Cell type and time point are not known. CDR3 DNA sequence: TGCGCCAGCAGGGGGTTACCCGGGCTAGGGAATGAGCAGTTCTTC. Its translation: CASRGLPGLGNEQFF.